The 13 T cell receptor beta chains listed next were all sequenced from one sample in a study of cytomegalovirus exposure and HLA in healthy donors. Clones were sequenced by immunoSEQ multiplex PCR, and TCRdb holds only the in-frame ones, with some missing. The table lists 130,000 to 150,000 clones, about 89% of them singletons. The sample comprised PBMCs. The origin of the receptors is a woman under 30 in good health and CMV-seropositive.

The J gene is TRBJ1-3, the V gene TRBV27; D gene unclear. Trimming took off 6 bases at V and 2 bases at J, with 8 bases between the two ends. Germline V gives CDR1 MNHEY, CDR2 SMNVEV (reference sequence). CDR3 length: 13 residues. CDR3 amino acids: CASRPQAGNTIYF. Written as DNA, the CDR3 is TGTGCCAGCAGACCTCAGGCTGGAAACACCATATATTTT.

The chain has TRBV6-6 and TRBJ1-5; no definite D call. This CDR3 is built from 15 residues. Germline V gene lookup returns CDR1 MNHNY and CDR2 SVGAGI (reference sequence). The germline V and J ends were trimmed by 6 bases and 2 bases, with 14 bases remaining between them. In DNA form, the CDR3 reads TGTGCCAGCAGCAACACTATTGCGGGCAATCAGCCCCAGCATTTT. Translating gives CASSNTIAGNQPQHF.

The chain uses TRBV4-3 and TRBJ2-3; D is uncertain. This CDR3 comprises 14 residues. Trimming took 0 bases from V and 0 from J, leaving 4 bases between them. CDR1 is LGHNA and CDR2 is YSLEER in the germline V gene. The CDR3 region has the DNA TGCGCCAGCAGCCAAGAATTAAGCACAGATACGCAGTATTTT. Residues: CASSQELSTDTQYF.

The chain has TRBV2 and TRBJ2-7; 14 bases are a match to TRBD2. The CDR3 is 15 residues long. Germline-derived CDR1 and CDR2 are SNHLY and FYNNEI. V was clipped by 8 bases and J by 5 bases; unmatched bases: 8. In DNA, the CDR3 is TGTGCCAGCCGAGAGACTAGCGGGAGGGCCAACGAGCAGTACTTC. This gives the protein CASRETSGRANEQYF.

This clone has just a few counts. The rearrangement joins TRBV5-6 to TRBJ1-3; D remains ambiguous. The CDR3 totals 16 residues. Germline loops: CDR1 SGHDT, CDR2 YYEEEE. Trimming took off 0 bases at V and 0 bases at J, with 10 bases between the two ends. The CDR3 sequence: CASSLGGLFSGNTIYF. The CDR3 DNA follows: TGTGCCAGCAGCTTGGGCGGATTGTTCTCTGGAAACACCATATATTTT.

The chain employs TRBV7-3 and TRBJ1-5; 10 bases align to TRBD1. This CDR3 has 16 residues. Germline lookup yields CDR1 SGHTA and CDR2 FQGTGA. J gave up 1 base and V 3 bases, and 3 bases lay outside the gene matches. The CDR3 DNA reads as TGTGCCAGCAGCTTTTTGACAGGGGGCAGCAATCAGCCCCAGCATTTT. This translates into CASSFLTGGSNQPQHF.

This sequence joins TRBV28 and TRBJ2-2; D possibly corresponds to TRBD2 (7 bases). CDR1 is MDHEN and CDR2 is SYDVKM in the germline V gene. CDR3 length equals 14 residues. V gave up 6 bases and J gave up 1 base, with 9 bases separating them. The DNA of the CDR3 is TGTGCCAGCAGGAGGGGGGGGAACACCGGGGAGCTGTTTTTT. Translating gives CASRRGGNTGELFF.

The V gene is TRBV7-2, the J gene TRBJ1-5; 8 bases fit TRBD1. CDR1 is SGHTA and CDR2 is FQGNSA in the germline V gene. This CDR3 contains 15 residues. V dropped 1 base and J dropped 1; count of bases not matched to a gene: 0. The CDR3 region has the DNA TGTGCCAGCAGCTTAGGGACAGGGAGCAATCAGCCCCAGCATTTT. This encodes CASSLGTGSNQPQHF.

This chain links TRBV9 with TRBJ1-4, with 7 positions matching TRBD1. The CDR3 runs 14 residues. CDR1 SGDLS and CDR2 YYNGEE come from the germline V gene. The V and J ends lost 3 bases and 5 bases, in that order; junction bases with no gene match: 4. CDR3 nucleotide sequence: TGTGCCAGCAGCGAGGGACAGATAAATGAAAAACTGTTTTTT. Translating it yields CASSEGQINEKLFF.

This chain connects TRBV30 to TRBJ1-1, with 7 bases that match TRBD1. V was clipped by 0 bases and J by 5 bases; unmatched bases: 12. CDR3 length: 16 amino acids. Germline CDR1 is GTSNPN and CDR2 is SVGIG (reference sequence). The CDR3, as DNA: TGTGCCTGGAGTGTACATGGACCAGGGGGGTGGACTGAAGCTTTCTTT. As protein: CAWSVHGPGGWTEAFF.

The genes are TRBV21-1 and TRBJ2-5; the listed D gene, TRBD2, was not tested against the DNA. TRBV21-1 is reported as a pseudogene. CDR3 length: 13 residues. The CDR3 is CASSPGIQETQYF. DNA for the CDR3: TGTGCCAGCAGTCCCGGGATCCAAGAGACCCAGTACTTC.

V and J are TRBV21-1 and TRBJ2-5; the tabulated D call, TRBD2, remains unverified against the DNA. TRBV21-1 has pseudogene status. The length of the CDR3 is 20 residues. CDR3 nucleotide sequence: TGTGCCAGCAGAAAAGCTAACAAGTCCGGACTAGCGGGAGGGCTGGAGACCCAGTACTTC. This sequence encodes CASRKANKSGLAGGLETQYF.

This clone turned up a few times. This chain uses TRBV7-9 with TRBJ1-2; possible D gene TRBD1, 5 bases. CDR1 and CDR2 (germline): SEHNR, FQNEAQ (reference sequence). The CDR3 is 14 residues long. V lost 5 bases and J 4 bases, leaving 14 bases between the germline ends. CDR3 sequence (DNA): TGTGCCAGCAGCGAGGAGGGGATGGGCTATGGCTACACCTTC. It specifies CASSEEGMGYGYTF. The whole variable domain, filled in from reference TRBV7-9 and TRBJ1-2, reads DTGVSQNPRHKITKRGQNVTFRCDPISEHNRLYWYRQTLGQGPEFLTYFQNEAQLEKSRLLSDRFSAERPKGSFSTLEIQRTEQGDSAMYLCASSEEGMGYGYTFGSGTRLTVV.